Below, one T cell receptor beta chain is given with its context. The record originates from a study of control samples from healthy donors and cancer patients. Profiled with immunoSEQ multiplex PCR; TCRdb holds only in-frame clones, not every one. The table records tens of thousands of clones, 88% of them present only once. This CDR3 is built from 17 residues. The V gene lost 2 bases and the J gene lost 4 bases, with 17 bases spanning the gap. CDR1 and CDR2 from the germline V gene are MGHRA and YSYEKL. The clonotype comes from a woman in her 70s in good health. V usage is TRBV4-1 and J usage is TRBJ1-4; no firm D call. The sequenced material came from blood. The CDR3, as DNA: TGCGCCAGCAGCCAACTCCTCGGGCGCCCTGATAATGAAAAACTGTTTTTT. It translates to CASSQLLGRPDNEKLFF.